This entry concerns a single T cell receptor beta chain. The target antigen is unknown. The repertoire was sequenced with immunoSEQ multiplex PCR; TCRdb's copy has only in-frame clones and lacks some. The table has fewer than 110,000 clones, more than 70% seen once. These data belong to a study of T cell responses to AZD1222 COVID-19 vaccine. Study as a whole: Second-dose groups at about 4 or about 12 weeks were pooled.

Study results and limitations: Most donors were white British, females outnumbered males, and clonal diversity was possibly underestimated.

Germline V CDR1 and CDR2: MNHNS, SASEGT. V gave up 2 bases and J gave up 1 base, with 8 bases separating them. CDR3 length: 14 residues. The sequences come from peripheral blood, collected on day 0 of AZD1222 vaccination. The receptor was isolated from an adult in good health. The genes are TRBV6-1 and TRBJ1-1, with D maybe TRBD1 (6 bases). Here the CDR3 reads CASSEHRANTEAFF. In DNA, the CDR3 is TGTGCCAGCAGTGAACACAGGGCGAACACTGAAGCTTTCTTT.